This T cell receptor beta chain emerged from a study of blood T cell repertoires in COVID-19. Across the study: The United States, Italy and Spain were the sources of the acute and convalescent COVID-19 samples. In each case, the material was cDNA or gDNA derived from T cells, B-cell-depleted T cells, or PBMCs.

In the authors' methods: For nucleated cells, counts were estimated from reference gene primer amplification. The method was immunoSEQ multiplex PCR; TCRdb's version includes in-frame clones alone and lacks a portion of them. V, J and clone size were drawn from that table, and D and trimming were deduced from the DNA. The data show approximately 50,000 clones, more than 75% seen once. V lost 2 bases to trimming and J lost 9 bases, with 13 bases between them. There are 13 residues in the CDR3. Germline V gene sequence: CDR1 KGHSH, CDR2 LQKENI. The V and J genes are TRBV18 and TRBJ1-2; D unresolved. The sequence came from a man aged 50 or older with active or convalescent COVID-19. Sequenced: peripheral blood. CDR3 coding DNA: TGTGCCAGCTCACCAAATCCCAGCGCGCGCTACACCTTC. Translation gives CASSPNPSARYTF.